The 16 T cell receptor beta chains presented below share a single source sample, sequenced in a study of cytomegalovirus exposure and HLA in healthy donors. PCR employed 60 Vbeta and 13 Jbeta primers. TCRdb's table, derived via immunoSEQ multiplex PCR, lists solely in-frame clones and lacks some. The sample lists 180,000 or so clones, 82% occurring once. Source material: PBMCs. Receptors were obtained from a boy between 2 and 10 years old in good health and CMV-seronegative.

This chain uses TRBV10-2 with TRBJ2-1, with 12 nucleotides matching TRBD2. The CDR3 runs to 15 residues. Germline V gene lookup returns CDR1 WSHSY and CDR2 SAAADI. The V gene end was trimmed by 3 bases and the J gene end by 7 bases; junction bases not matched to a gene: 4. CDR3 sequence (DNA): TGCGCCAGCAGTGATCTAGCGGGGGGGCCGAATGAGCAGTTCTTC. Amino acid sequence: CASSDLAGGPNEQFF.

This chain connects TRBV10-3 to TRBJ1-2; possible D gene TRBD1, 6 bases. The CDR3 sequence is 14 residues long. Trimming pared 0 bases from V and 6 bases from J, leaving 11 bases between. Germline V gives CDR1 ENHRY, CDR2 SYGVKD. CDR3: CAISESRQGNGYTF. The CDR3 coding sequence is TGTGCCATCAGTGAGTCGCGGCAGGGGAATGGCTACACCTTC.

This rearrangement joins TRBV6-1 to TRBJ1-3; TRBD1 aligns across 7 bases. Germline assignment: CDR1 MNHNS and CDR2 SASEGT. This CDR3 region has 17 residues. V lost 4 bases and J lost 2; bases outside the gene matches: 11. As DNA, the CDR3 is TGTGCCAGCAGTGTAACAGGGGTCGGTATCACTGGAAACACCATATATTTT. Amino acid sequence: CASSVTGVGITGNTIYF.

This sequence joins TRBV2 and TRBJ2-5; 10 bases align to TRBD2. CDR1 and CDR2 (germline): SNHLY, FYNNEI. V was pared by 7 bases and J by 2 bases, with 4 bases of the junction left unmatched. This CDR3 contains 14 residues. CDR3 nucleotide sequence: TGTGCCAGCAAGGCTAGCGGGGGTCAAGAGACCCAGTACTTC. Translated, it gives CASKASGGQETQYF.

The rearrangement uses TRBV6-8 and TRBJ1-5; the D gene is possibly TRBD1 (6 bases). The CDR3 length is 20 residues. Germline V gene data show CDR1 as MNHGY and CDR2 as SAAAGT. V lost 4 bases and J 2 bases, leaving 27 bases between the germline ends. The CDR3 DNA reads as TGTGCCAGCAGTTTAGGGGGGGGGACTTTCGACAATTGGGGCAATCAGCCCCAGCATTTT. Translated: CASSLGGGTFDNWGNQPQHF.

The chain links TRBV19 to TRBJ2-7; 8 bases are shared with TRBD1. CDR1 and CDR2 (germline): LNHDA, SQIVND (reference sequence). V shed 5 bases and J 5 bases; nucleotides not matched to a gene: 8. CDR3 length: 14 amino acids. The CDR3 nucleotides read TGTGCCAGTAGTTTCGGACAGGGCCGTAACGAGCAGTACTTC. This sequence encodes CASSFGQGRNEQYF.

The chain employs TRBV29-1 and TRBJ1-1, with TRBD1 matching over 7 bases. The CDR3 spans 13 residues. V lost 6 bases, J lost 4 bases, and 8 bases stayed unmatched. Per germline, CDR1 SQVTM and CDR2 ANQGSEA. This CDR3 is CSVSDRVGTEAFF. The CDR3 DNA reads TGCAGCGTCTCAGACAGGGTTGGCACTGAAGCTTTCTTT. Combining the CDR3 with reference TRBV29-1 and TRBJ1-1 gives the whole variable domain SAVISQKPSRDICQRGTSLTIQCQVDSQVTMMFWYRQQPGQSLTLIATANQGSEATYESGFVIDKFPISRPNLTFSTLTVSNMSPEDSSIYLCSVSDRVGTEAFFGQGTRLTVV.

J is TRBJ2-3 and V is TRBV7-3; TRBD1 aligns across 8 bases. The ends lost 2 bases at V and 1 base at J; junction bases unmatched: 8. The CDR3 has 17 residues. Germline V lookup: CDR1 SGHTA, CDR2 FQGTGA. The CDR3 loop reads CASSLQVDRGGTDTQYF. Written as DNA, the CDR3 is TGTGCCAGCAGCTTACAGGTCGACAGGGGAGGCACAGATACGCAGTATTTT.

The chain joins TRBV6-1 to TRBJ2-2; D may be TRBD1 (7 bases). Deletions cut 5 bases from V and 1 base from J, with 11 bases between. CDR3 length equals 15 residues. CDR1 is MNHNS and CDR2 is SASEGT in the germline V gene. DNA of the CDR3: TGTGCCAGCAGTTCAGGGGGGCGGAACACCGGGGAGCTGTTTTTT. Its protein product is CASSSGGRNTGELFF.

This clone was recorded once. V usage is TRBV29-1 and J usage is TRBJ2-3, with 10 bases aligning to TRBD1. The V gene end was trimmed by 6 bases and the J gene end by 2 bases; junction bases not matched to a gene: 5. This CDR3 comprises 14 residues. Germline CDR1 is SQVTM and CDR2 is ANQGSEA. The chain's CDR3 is CSVGDRGPTDTQYF. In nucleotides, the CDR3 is TGCAGCGTAGGAGACAGGGGGCCCACAGATACGCAGTATTTT.

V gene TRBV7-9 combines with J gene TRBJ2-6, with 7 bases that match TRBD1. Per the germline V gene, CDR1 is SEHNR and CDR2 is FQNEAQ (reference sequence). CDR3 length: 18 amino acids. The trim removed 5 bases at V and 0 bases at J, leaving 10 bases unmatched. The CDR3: CASSPNRGLSSGANVLTF. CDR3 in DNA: TGTGCCAGCAGCCCCAACAGGGGCCTAAGCTCTGGGGCCAACGTCCTGACTTTC.

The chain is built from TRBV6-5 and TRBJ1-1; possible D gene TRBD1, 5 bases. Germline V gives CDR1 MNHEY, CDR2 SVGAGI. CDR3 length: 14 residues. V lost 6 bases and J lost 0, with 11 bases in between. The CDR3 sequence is CASSQDTVNTEAFF. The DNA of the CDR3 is TGTGCCAGCAGCCAGGACACAGTGAACACTGAAGCTTTCTTT.

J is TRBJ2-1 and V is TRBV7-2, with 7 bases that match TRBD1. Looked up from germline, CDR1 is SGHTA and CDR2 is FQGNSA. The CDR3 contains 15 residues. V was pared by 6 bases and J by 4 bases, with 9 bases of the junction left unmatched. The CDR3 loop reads CASRTPRDRYNEQFF. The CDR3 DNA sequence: TGTGCCAGCAGGACCCCCCGGGACAGATACAATGAGCAGTTCTTC.

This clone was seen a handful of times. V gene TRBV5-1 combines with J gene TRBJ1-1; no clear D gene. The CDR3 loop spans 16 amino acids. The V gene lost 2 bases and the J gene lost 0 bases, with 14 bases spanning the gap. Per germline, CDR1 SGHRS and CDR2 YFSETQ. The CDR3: CASSFEEPLMNTEAFF. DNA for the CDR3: TGCGCCAGCAGCTTTGAGGAACCACTCATGAACACTGAAGCTTTCTTT.

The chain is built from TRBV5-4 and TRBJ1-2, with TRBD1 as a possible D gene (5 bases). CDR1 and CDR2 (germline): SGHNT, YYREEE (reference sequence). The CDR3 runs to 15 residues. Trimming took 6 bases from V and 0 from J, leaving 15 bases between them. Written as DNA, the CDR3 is TGTGCCAGCACGACGGGGTGGGGGGCTAACTATGGCTACACCTTC. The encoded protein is CASTTGWGANYGYTF.

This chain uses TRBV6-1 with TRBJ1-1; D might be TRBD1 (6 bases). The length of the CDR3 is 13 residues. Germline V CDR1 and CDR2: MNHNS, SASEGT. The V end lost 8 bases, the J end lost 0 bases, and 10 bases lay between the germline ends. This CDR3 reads CASGTGMNTEAFF. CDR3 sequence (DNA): TGTGCCAGCGGAACAGGGATGAACACTGAAGCTTTCTTT.